What follows describes a single T cell receptor beta chain. This clone's antigen is unknown. One base away there is no much larger clone; base qualities are not given. This entry comes from a study of CD8+ T cells in alopecia areata (dated by TCRdb to 2016 to 2018). For context, the study as a whole: Treated patients were enrolled in an open-label pilot trial of oral tofacitinib at 5 to 10 mg twice daily for moderate-to-severe alopecia areata. Tofacitinib was administered for 6 to 18 months, and 6 months of follow-up off drug were then conducted to assess delayed response and recurrence. Disease severity in treated patients was measured with the SALT score, which quantifies the percentage of affected scalp surface area. To study T cell clonal expansion in alopecia areata, the researchers applied high-throughput TCRbeta sequencing to both the C3H/HeJ mouse model and human patients. Human TCRbeta sequencing covered scalp tissue and sorted CD4+ and CD8+ peripheral blood T cells from patchy and totalis/universalis alopecia areata patients and healthy controls. Biopsies were taken from tofacitinib-treated patients at baseline and again at 4 and 24 weeks into treatment, and several of those patients also had a later scalp biopsy. Clonality in the scalp was compared among normal scalp (n=4), patchy alopecia areata scalp (n=8), and alopecia totalis/universalis scalp (n=8). RNA was obtained with the PAXgene miRNA kit for fixed scalp, the miRNeasy kit for PBMCs, and the RNeasy kit for mouse skin. TCRbeta CDR3 regions were amplified by immunoSEQ multiplex PCR with 35 Vbeta forward and 13 Jbeta reverse primers. The research as a whole found: Because the treated cohort was small and had just a single nonresponder, larger studies are needed to establish links between baseline CD8+ expansion and response. Shared TCR sequences between patients were less evident than in mice, which may be partly attributable to HLA diversity in the patient population. Compared with normal scalp, lesional scalp, particularly in alopecia totalis/universalis, had higher clonality and more expanded CD8+ clones, which suggests antigenic drive. Many expanded lesional clones were found to persist in scalp and blood during tofacitinib treatment, and relapse after treatment cessation may be partly explained by this persistence. Tofacitinib significantly decreased scalp clonality and the number of expanded CD8+ clones among the top 100 scalp clones. Scalp TCR repertoire analysis is complicated because resident alphabeta T cells in normal human skin are also sequenced, whereas mouse skin is dominated by gammadelta T cells.

The time point label for this specimen denotes: 4 weeks on oral tofacitinib. The sample's treatment or condition label is to be understood as: oral pan-JAK inhibitor, 5-10 mg twice daily. From alopecia areata patients, peripheral blood was collected along with lesional scalp punch biopsies. PBMCs were isolated by density centrifugation and stained for CD3, CD4 and CD8, after which CD4+ and CD8+ T cells were sorted on a FACSAria. The receptor library was made with the immunoSEQ multiplex PCR assay. To provide template for TCR sequencing, every sample had RNA extracted and reverse transcribed into cDNA. SuperScript III was used to make first-strand cDNA, primed with a 2:1 mix of oligo-dT and random hexamers. A synthetic immune receptor repertoire was used to gauge amplification bias, and whatever bias remained was removed computationally. Concerning the study's data processing: Raw reads were preprocessed to remove errors, and CDR3 was defined by IMGT conventions from the conserved cysteine to phenylalanine. Clonality was calculated as 1 minus Shannon entropy normalized by log2 of the number of productive unique TCRs. Scalp TCRbeta sequences were cross-referenced with sorted blood CD4 and CD8 repertoires so that the CD4 or CD8 identity of scalp clones could be inferred. TCRdb carries this immuneACCESS record with in-frame sequences only. Its versions omit some clonotypes, under half of them owing to an unresolved V gene in the studies checked, with the rest unexplained. Clonal size and the V and J genes are those of that table, whereas D and trimming came from the DNA. Recorded for this sample are over 120,000 clones; less than 70% of them occurred a single time. The top ten clonotypes cover about 16% of the sample.

The CDR1 and CDR2 encoded by the germline V gene are MGHRA and YSYEKL. V is clipped by 1 base and J by 4 bases, and the sequence between their germline boundaries is 8 bases long. The CDR3 contains 14 residues, cysteine and phenylalanine counted. Only CDR3 DNA is held: 42 bases, read in frame from base 1. This specimen consisted of CD8+ T cells sorted from blood, obtained at week 4, from a patient treated with tofacitinib. The sequence was collected from a human donor with alopecia areata. The V gene is TRBV4-1 and the J gene is TRBJ2-1, with TRBD1 as a weak D call on 6 bases. The DNA reads TGCGCCAGCAGCCAAGGGACAGTGTACAATGAGCAGTTCTTC. It specifies CASSQGTVYNEQFF.